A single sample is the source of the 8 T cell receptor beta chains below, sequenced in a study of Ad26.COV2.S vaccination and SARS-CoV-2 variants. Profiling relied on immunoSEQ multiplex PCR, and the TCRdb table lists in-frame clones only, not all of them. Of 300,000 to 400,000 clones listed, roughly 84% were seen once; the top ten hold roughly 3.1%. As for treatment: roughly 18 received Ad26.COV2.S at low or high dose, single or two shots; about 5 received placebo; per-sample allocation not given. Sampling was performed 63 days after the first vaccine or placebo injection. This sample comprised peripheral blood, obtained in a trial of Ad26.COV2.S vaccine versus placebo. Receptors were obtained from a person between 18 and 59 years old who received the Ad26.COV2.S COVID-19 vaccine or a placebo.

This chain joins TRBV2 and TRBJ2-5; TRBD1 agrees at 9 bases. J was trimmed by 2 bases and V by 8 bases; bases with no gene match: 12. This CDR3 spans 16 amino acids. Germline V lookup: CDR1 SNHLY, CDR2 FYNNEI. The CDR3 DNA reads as TGTGCCAGCCCTGAGGTGGACAGGGGACAGCAAGAGACCCAGTACTTC. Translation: CASPEVDRGQQETQYF.

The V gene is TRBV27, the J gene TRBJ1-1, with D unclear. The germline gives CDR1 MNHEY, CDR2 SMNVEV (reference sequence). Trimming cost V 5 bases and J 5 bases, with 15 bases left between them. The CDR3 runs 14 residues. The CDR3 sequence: CASSPSPGGTEAFF. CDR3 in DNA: TGTGCCAGCAGTCCCTCTCCCGGCGGGACTGAAGCTTTCTTT.

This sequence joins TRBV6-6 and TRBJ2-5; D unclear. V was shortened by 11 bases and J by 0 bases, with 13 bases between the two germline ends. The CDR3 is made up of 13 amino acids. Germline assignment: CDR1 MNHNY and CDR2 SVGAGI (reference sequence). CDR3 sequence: CAVGQAYQETQYF. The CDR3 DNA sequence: TGTGCCGTGGGCCAAGCGTACCAAGAGACCCAGTACTTC.

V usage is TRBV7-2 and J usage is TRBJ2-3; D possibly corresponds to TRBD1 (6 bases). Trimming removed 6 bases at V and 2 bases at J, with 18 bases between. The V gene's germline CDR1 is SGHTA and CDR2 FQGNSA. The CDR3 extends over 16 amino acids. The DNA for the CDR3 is TGTGCCAGCAGGCCCGGGGTTAGGGGGATCACAGATACGCAGTATTTT. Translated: CASRPGVRGITDTQYF.

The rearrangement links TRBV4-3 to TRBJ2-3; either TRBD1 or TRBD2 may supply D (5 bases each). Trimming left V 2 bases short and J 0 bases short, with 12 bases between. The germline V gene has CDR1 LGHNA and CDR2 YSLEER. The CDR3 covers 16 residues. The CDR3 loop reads CASSQWLRDSTDTQYF. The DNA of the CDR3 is TGCGCCAGCAGCCAATGGCTTAGGGACAGCACAGATACGCAGTATTTT.

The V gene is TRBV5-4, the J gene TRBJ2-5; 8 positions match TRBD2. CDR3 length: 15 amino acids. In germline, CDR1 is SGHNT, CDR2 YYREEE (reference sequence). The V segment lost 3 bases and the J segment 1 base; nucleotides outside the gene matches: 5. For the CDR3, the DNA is TGTGCCAGCAGCTCAGGGACTAGAACCCAAGAGACCCAGTACTTC. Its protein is CASSSGTRTQETQYF.

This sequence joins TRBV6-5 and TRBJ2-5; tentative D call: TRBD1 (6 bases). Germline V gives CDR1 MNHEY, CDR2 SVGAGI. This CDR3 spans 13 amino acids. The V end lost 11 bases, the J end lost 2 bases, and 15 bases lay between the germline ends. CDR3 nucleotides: TGTGCCGGGGGCGGATTTGAACAAGAGACCCAGTACTTC. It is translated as CAGGGFEQETQYF.

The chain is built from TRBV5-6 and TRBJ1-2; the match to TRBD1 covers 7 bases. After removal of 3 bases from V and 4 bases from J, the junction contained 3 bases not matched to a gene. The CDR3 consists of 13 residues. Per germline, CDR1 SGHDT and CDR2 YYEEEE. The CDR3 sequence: CASSWTGLYGYTF. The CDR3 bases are TGTGCCAGCAGCTGGACAGGCCTCTATGGCTACACCTTC.